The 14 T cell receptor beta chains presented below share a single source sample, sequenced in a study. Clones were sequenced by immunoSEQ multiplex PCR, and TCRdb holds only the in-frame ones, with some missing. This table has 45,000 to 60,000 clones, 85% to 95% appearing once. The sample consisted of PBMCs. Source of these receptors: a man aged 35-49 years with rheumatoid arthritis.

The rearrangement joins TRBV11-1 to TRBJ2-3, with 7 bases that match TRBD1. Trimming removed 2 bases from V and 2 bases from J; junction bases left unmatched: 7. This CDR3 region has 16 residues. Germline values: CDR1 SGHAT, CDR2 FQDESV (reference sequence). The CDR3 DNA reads TGTGCCAGCAGCTTATTTGGGACAGCTTTCACAGATACGCAGTATTTT. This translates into CASSLFGTAFTDTQYF.

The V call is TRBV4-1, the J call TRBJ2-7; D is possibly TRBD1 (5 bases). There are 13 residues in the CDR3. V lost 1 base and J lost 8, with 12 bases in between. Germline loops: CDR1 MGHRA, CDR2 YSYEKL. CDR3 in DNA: TGCGCCAGCAGCCAAGTCCCAGGGTACCAGCAGTACTTC. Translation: CASSQVPGYQQYF.

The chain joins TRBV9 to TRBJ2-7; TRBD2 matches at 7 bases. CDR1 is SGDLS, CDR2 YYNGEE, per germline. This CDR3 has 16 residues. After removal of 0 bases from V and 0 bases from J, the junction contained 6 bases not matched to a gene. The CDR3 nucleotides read TGTGCCAGCAGCGTAGGAGGGGCGGGAGCCTCCTACGAGCAGTACTTC. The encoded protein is CASSVGGAGASYEQYF.

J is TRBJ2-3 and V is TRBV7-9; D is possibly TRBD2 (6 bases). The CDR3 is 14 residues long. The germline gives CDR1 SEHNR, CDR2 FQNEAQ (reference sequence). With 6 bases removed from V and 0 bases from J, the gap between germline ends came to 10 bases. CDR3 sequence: CASSLSGSTDTQYF. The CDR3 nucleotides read TGTGCCAGCAGTCTTAGCGGAAGCACAGATACGCAGTATTTT.

CDR3 protein: CASSLSGLWNTEAFF. Written as DNA, the CDR3 is TGTGCCAGCAGTTTATCGGGGCTCTGGAACACTGAAGCTTTCTTT. V and J are TRBV28 and TRBJ1-1; maybe TRBD1 (5 bases). The CDR3 has 15 amino acids. Germline V CDR1 and CDR2: MDHEN, SYDVKM. Trimming removed 1 base from V and 1 base from J, with 10 bases in between. The entire variable domain, with the rest obtained from reference TRBV28 and TRBJ1-1, is as follows: DVKVTQSSRYLVKRTGEKVFLECVQDMDHENMFWYRQDPGLGLRLIYFSYDVKMKEKGDIPEGYSVSREKKERFSLILESASTNQTSMYLCASSLSGLWNTEAFFGQGTRLTVV.

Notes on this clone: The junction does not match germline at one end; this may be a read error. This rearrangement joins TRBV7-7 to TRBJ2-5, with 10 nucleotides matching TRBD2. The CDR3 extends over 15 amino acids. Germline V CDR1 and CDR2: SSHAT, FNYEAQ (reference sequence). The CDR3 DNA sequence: TGTGCTAGCAGCGACACCCTAGCGGGGGTAAAGACCCAGTACTTC. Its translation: CASSDTLAGVKTQYF.

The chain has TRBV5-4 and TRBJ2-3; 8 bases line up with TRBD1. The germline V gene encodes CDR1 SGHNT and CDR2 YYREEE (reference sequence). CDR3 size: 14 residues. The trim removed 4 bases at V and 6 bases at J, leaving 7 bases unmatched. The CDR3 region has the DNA TGTGCCAGCAGCCCGGACAGGGCACTGGATACGCAGTATTTT. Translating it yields CASSPDRALDTQYF.

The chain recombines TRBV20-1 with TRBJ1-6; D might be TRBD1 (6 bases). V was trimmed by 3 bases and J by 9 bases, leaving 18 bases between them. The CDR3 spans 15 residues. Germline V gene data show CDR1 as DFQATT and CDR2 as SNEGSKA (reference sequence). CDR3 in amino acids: CSASRLQGIVSPLHF. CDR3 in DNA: TGCAGTGCTAGTAGGTTACAGGGTATAGTTTCACCCCTCCACTTT.

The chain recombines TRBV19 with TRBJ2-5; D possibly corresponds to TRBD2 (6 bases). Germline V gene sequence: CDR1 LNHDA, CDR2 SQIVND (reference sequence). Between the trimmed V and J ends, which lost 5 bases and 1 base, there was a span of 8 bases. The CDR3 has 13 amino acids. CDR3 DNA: TGTGCCAGTAGTGCGGGGCTCCAAGAGACCCAGTACTTC. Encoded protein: CASSAGLQETQYF.

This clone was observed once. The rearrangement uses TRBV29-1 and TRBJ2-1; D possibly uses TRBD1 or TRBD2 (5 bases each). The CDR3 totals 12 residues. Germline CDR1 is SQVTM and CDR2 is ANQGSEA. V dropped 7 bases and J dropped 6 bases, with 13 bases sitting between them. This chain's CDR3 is CSGGIWGNEQFF. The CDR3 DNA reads TGCAGCGGGGGGATATGGGGCAATGAGCAGTTCTTC.

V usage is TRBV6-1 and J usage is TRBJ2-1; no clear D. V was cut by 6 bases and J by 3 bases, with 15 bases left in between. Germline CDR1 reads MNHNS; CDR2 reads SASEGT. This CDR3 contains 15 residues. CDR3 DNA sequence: TGTGCCAGCAGACCCCCGGGCAAGATCTACAATGAGCAGTTCTTC. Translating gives CASRPPGKIYNEQFF.

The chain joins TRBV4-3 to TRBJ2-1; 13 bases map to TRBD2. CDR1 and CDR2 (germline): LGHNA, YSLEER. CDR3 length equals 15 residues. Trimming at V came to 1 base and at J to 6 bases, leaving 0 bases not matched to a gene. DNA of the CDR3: TGCGCCAGCAGCCAAGGGACTAGCGGGGGCAATGAGCAGTTCTTC. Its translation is CASSQGTSGGNEQFF.

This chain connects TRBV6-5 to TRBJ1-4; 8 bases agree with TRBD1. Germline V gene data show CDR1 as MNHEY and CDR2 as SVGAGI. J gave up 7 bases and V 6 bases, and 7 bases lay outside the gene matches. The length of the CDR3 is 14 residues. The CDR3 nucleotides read TGTGCCAGCAGACGTGGACAGGGTCCTGAAAAACTGTTTTTT. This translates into CASRRGQGPEKLFF.

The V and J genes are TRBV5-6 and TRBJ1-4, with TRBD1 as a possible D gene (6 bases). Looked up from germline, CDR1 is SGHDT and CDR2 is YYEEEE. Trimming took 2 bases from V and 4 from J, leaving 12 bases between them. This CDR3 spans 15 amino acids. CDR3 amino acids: CASSFLGGRNEKLFF. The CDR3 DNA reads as TGTGCCAGCAGCTTTCTAGGGGGGCGTAATGAAAAACTGTTTTTT.